Following are 12 T cell receptor beta chains from one sample sequenced in a study of Graves' ophthalmopathy and Graves' hyperthyroidism. CDR3 regions of TCR beta were amplified from RNA transcripts. HTBI-primed first-round RT-PCR preceded second-round multiplex PCR. One entry per CDR3 protein results from TCRdb running MiXCR on the multiplex PCR reads. The sample has just over 600,000 distinct CDR3 sequences, about 20% seen once. Specimen: peripheral blood. These receptors came from a woman under 30 with stable Graves' hyperthyroidism. Some clones in this sample may be carry-over from other donors' samples.

This clonotype showed up many times. The rearrangement links TRBV7-9 to TRBJ1-2, with a tentative D call TRBD1 (5 bases). The CDR3 runs to 13 residues. CDR1 and CDR2 (germline): SEHNR, FQNEAQ (reference sequence). V lost 2 bases and J 8 bases, leaving 12 bases between the germline ends. The CDR3, as DNA: TGTGCCAGCAGCTTAAGCCAGGGTAAAGGCTACACCTTC. Protein sequence: CASSLSQGKGYTF.

This clonotype has only a few counts. The genes are TRBV11-2 and TRBJ1-5; possibly TRBD1 for D (5 bases). Germline V gene sequence: CDR1 SGHAT, CDR2 FQNNGV. Trimming left V 1 base short and J 6 bases short, with 10 bases between. This CDR3 has 14 residues. The CDR3 region has the DNA TGTGCCAGCAGCTTAGCAGGGTTTAGTCAGCCCCAGCATTTT. Its protein is CASSLAGFSQPQHF.

In this sample, this clonotype turned up many times. The J gene is TRBJ1-5, the V gene TRBV6-1; maybe TRBD1 (5 bases). Trimming left V 5 bases short and J 6 bases short, with 11 bases between. This CDR3 contains 13 residues. Looked up from germline, CDR1 is MNHNS and CDR2 is SASEGT. The CDR3 DNA is TGTGCCAGCAGTCCCAGGGAAGTTCAGCCCCAGCATTTT. It translates to CASSPREVQPQHF.

The rearrangement links TRBV5-1 to TRBJ2-5; 7 bases fit TRBD2. Unmatched junction bases numbered 4, after V lost 1 base and J lost 1 base. The CDR3 covers 15 residues. Germline loops: CDR1 SGHRS, CDR2 YFSETQ. CDR3 amino acids: CASSLQPGGQETQYF. CDR3 sequence (DNA): TGCGCCAGCAGCTTGCAACCGGGAGGCCAAGAGACCCAGTACTTC.

The rearrangement links TRBV12-3 or TRBV12-4 to TRBJ2-5; 12 bases match TRBD1. Unmatched junction bases numbered 4, after V lost 1 base and J lost 1 base. The CDR3 contains 17 residues. The CDR3 DNA reads TGTGCCAGCAGTTTAGTGGGACAGGGGGCGGCCCAAGAGACCCAGTACTTC. The encoded protein is CASSLVGQGAAQETQYF.

This clonotype has more than one count but fewer than ten. The chain couples TRBV9 to TRBJ2-2; 7 bases fit TRBD1. V trimming: 6 bases; J trimming: 6 bases; junction bases outside the gene matches: 8. The germline gives CDR1 SGDLS, CDR2 YYNGEE. The CDR3 spans 14 residues. CDR3 sequence: CASTPEQGPGELFF. The CDR3 DNA follows: TGTGCCAGCACTCCCGAACAGGGGCCCGGGGAGCTGTTTTTT.

This clonotype was seen many times. The chain recombines TRBV25-1 with TRBJ1-1; no clear D gene. Germline V CDR1 and CDR2: MGHDK, SYGVNS. The CDR3 covers 12 residues. Trimming removed 3 bases at V and 8 bases at J, with 10 bases between. DNA of the CDR3: TGTGCCAGCAGTGATCCGGATCGAGAAGCTTTCTTT. Its protein is CASSDPDREAFF. Complete variable domain (other parts from reference TRBV25-1 and TRBJ1-1): EADIYQTPRYLVIGTGKKITLECSQTMGHDKMYWYQQDPGMELHLIHYSYGVNSTEKGDLSSESTVSRIRTEHFPLTLESARPSHTSQYLCASSDPDREAFFGQGTRLTVV.

The table lists this clonotype with a few counts. The V call is TRBV6-5, the J call TRBJ2-4, with a possible D match to TRBD1 (5 bases). The V gene's germline CDR1 is MNHEY and CDR2 SVGAGI. Trimming cost V 8 bases and J 7 bases, with 15 bases left between them. CDR3 length: 13 amino acids. CDR3 amino acids: CASAERGWNIQYF. DNA for the CDR3: TGTGCCAGCGCCGAAAGGGGATGGAACATTCAGTACTTC.

J is TRBJ2-7 and V is TRBV20-1; TRBD2 aligns across 12 bases. Germline V CDR1 and CDR2: DFQATT, SNEGSKA (reference sequence). J was trimmed by 3 bases and V by 3 bases; bases with no gene match: 9. The CDR3 is made up of 16 amino acids. The CDR3 nucleotides are TGCAGTGCTAGTTCAACTAGCGGGAGGCTCGGCTACGAGCAGTACTTC. This sequence encodes CSASSTSGRLGYEQYF.

Concerning this clonotype itself: A read error may produce the germline difference seen at one junction end. The rearrangement uses TRBV5-1 and TRBJ2-4, with 11 bases aligning to TRBD2. This CDR3 has 15 residues. CDR1 is SGHRS, CDR2 YFSETQ, per germline. The CDR3 DNA is TGCGCCAGCAGCGGTAGCGGGGGGGCCAAAAACATTAAGTACTTC. Protein product: CASSGSGGAKNIKYF. Supplemented by reference TRBV5-1 and TRBJ2-4, the full variable domain reads KAGVTQTPRYLIKTRGQQVTLSCSPISGHRSVSWYQQTPGQGLQFLFEYFSETQRNKGNFPGRFSGRQFSNSRSEMNVSTLELGDSALYLCASSGSGGAKNIKYFGAGTRLSVL.

This clonotype has a count of ten or more. V and J are TRBV2 and TRBJ1-1; no clear D. Germline V gene lookup returns CDR1 SNHLY and CDR2 FYNNEI. V was trimmed by 1 base and J by 2 bases, leaving 11 bases between them. CDR3 length: 15 residues. The CDR3 loop is CASSEGQAQNTEAFF. The CDR3 nucleotides are TGTGCCAGCAGTGAAGGGCAGGCGCAAAACACTGAAGCTTTCTTT.

Ten or more counts support this clonotype. This chain links TRBV30 with TRBJ1-2; no reliable D call. V lost 6 bases to trimming and J lost 8 bases, with 19 bases between them. The length of the CDR3 is 13 residues. CDR1 is GTSNPN, CDR2 SVGIG, per germline (reference sequence). The CDR3 sequence is CACPAGEYGGYTF. The CDR3 DNA follows: TGTGCCTGTCCCGCTGGGGAGTATGGCGGCTACACCTTC.